This entry features one T cell receptor beta chain sequence. This specimen comes from a study of T cell responses to AZD1222 COVID-19 vaccine. Only in-frame clones appear in the TCRdb table, and some are missing; sequencing was by immunoSEQ multiplex PCR. The sample shows approximately 180,000 clones, around 94% of them seen only once. Deletions cut 2 bases from V and 2 bases from J, with 7 bases between. The CDR3 has 15 residues. Germline V gives CDR1 MNHNS, CDR2 SASEGT. This receptor was identified in an adult who received the MenACWY meningococcal vaccine as a control. The specimen comprised peripheral blood, sampled 28 days after the second dose of the MenACWY control vaccine. The chain employs TRBV6-1 and TRBJ2-6, with TRBD1 as a possible D gene (6 bases). The CDR3: CASSEPGAGANVLTF. The CDR3 coding sequence is TGTGCCAGCAGTGAACCAGGGGCTGGGGCCAACGTCCTGACTTTC.